The entry below describes one T cell receptor beta chain. This sample was taken from a study of blood T cell repertoires in COVID-19. For the study at large: COVID-19 samples from acute and convalescent phases originated in the United States, Italy and Spain. PBMCs, B-cell-depleted T cells, or T cells were the source of the cDNA or gDNA that made up the material.

Germline V gene lookup returns CDR1 MGHDK and CDR2 SYGVNS. The CDR3 contains 14 residues. Deletions cut 5 bases from V and 8 bases from J, with 18 bases between. Per the study methods: Estimates of nucleated cell counts were drawn from the amplification of reference gene primers. Sequencing was performed with immunoSEQ multiplex PCR; in TCRdb, only in-frame clones are kept and a portion is missing. D and trimming were read from the DNA, whereas the V and J calls and clone size are those reported in that table. The sample contains about 80,000 clones, about four fifths of which appear only once. This chain connects TRBV25-1 to TRBJ1-2; D ambiguous. The sequence was obtained from a human donor in a cohort sampled during active COVID-19. The sequenced material came from peripheral blood. Here the CDR3 reads CASSPRGREGGYTF. The CDR3 DNA reads as TGTGCCAGCAGTCCTCGAGGGAGGGAAGGAGGCTACACCTTC.